This T cell receptor (beta chain) was retrieved from a study of OX40 agonist ivuxolimab in advanced cancers. Background on the study: Averaging about 60 years in age, with a range of about 23 to 90, the cohort was around 87% male. Overall study findings and caveats: In CD8+ T cells, expanded clones were on average more numerous than in CD4+. Partial responders receiving 0.1-3.0 mg/kg showed among the lowest clonal expansion.

Profiling relied on immunoSEQ multiplex PCR, and the TCRdb table lists in-frame clones only, not all of them. The data hold tens of thousands of clones, with 85% to 90% observed a single time. The investigators sampled blood at baseline, at cycle 4 day 1, and at cycle 7 day 1. Trimming pared 7 bases from V and 9 bases from J, leaving 25 bases between. Germline lookup yields CDR1 MNHNY and CDR2 SVGAGI (reference sequence). CDR3 length: 15 residues. About this clone: Its antigen is as yet unknown.

The clonotype originates from an adult with an advanced solid tumor such as melanoma, head and neck, liver or kidney cancer. This rearrangement joins TRBV6-6 to TRBJ2-7; D gene unclear. Here the sequenced sample was CD4+ or CD8+ T cells sorted from blood, taken in a trial of the OX40 agonist ivuxolimab. Here the CDR3 reads CASTPMAGLSVGQYF. CDR3 sequence (DNA): TGTGCCAGCACCCCTATGGCAGGTTTGTCGGTCGGGCAGTACTTC.